This T cell receptor (beta chain) was found in a study of beta chain features in type 1 diabetes. At the level of the study: When patients were set against healthy donors, age, gender and cell yields were similar.

The entirety of the isolated RNA underwent reverse transcription, so expressed TCRB transcripts were sequenced. Sequencing used immunoSEQ multiplex PCR; TCRdb keeps in-frame clones, though not all of them. The repertoire holds some 660,000 clones, with more than 12% as singletons. V was pared by 4 bases and J by 5 bases, with 8 bases of the junction left unmatched. This CDR3 has 14 residues. Looked up from germline, CDR1 is SGHRS and CDR2 is YFSETQ. General study findings and limits: HLA effects on TCRB rearrangement stayed unresolved here. Shortening of TCRB CDR3s, moderate but significant, appeared in all four CD4+ subsets of Type 1 diabetes patients. Cells that show high TCR expression could be over-represented by cDNA sequencing.

In the case of this clone: Its specificity is unknown.

Sequencing input: naive CD4+ T cells from blood. This sequence joins TRBV5-1 and TRBJ2-5; 7 bases line up with TRBD2. This clonotype was obtained from a man aged 18 to 35 with type 1 diabetes. The CDR3 spells CASSIGLVAETQYF. CDR3 DNA sequence: TGCGCCAGCAGCATAGGACTAGTTGCTGAGACCCAGTACTTC.